The 12 T cell receptor beta chains reported below all come from one sample, sequenced in a study of blood T cells in healthy people across ages. The second PCR ran roughly 6 to 11 cycles with a sample-barcoded 5' primer and J-beta primers. Each CDR3 protein is one row after TCRdb ran MiXCR on the 5' RACE reads. There are approximately 810,000 distinct CDR3 sequences in the sample; around 28% occur only once, and 17% lies in the top ten. What was sequenced was blood. These TCRs come from a woman at least 80 years old in good health.

As concerns this clonotype: A clone one base away is much larger, so this may be a read error. The chain uses TRBV7-2 and TRBJ2-5, with D perhaps given as TRBD1 or TRBD2 (6 bases each). CDR3 length: 15 amino acids. Germline CDR1 is SGHTA and CDR2 is FQGNSA. The V end was cut by 1 base, the J end by 5 bases, with 14 bases between. The CDR3 DNA sequence: TGTGCCAGCAGCTTAGGGGGGGCTATAGGTGAGACCCAGTACTTC. Protein sequence: CASSLGGAIGETQYF.

This clonotype appeared many times. The chain recombines TRBV6-5 with TRBJ2-1; D is ambiguous. Germline V lookup: CDR1 MNHEY, CDR2 SVGAGI. The CDR3 is 14 residues long. V was cut by 5 bases and J by 6 bases, with 14 bases left in between. CDR3 protein: CASSNFLAPNEQFF. The DNA for the CDR3 is TGTGCCAGCAGTAACTTTCTGGCCCCCAATGAGCAGTTCTTC.

The V call is TRBV20-1, the J call TRBJ2-5, with D perhaps TRBD1 (6 bases). This CDR3 comprises 13 residues. The V gene lost 5 bases and the J gene lost 3 bases, with 13 bases spanning the gap. Germline V CDR1 and CDR2: DFQATT, SNEGSKA (reference sequence). The CDR3 DNA sequence: TGCAGTGCTCCTGGACAGTTCGAAGAGACCCAGTACTTC. Translation gives CSAPGQFEETQYF.

This clonotype was found many times. This rearrangement joins TRBV6-2 or TRBV6-3 to TRBJ2-3; tentatively, D is TRBD1 or TRBD2 (5 bases each). Germline-derived CDR1 and CDR2 are MNHEY and SVGEGT. Deletions cut 1 base from V and 2 bases from J, with 22 bases between. This CDR3 comprises 19 residues. CDR3 nucleotide sequence: TGTGCCAGCAGTTACTTCAGGGACGCTACACCTCGGGTCACAGATACGCAGTATTTT. Protein product: CASSYFRDATPRVTDTQYF.

This rearrangement joins TRBV12-3 or TRBV12-4 to TRBJ2-1, with D possibly matching TRBD1 (6 bases). The ends were cut back, 6 bases at V and 9 bases at J, with 15 bases in the middle. The CDR3 contains 13 residues. CDR3 coding DNA: TGTGCCAGCAGCTTTACAGGGTCCGCTGAGCAGTTCTTC. Protein: CASSFTGSAEQFF.

This clonotype was seen more than once but under ten times. This sequence joins TRBV6-5 and TRBJ1-2, with 8 bases lining up with TRBD1. The J segment lost 8 bases and the V segment lost 6 bases, leaving 11 bases of the junction unmatched. Germline V gene data show CDR1 as MNHEY and CDR2 as SVGAGI. The CDR3 totals 14 residues. CDR3 residues: CASRLTGTGWGYTF. The CDR3 region has the DNA TGTGCCAGCAGACTCACCGGGACAGGTTGGGGCTACACCTTC.

This chain links TRBV5-7 with TRBJ2-1, with 8 bases lining up with TRBD2. TRBV5-7 is noted as an ORF with a role that remains uncertain. J was trimmed by 3 bases and V by 4 bases; bases with no gene match: 15. CDR3 length: 18 amino acids. The DNA of the CDR3 is TGTGCCAGCAGCCATGGGAGCGGGGGCGATATCAACTACAATGAGCAGTTCTTC. This gives the protein CASSHGSGGDINYNEQFF.

In this sample, this clonotype turned up many times. CDR3 loop: CASSSQDRKGGYTF. The DNA for the CDR3 is TGTGCCAGCAGCTCCCAGGACAGGAAGGGTGGCTACACCTTC. The chain uses TRBV9 and TRBJ1-2, with 7 bases lining up with TRBD1. The CDR3 has 14 residues. The V segment lost 4 bases and the J segment 7 bases; nucleotides outside the gene matches: 10. Germline values: CDR1 SGDLS, CDR2 YYNGEE.

This clonotype was recorded many times. The V gene is TRBV2, the J gene TRBJ1-2, with D possibly matching TRBD1 (6 bases). CDR3 size: 13 residues. Germline values: CDR1 SNHLY, CDR2 FYNNEI. Trimming removed 2 bases at V and 6 bases at J, with 10 bases between. CDR3: CASSEWGADGYTF. As DNA, the CDR3 is TGTGCCAGCAGTGAATGGGGGGCCGATGGCTACACCTTC.

As regards this clonotype: An end of the junction differs from the germline gene, which may be a read error. The rearrangement uses TRBV10-3 and TRBJ2-1; 8 bases agree with TRBD2. This CDR3 spans 14 amino acids. Looked up from germline, CDR1 is ENHRY and CDR2 is SYGVKD. The CDR3 reads CAVSESGGCNEQFF. The CDR3 nucleotides are TGTGCCGTCAGTGAGAGCGGGGGTTGCAATGAGCAGTTCTTC.

This clonotype came up a few times. This chain connects TRBV7-2 to TRBJ1-1, with D possibly TRBD1 on 5 matching bases. V was clipped by 5 bases and J by 5 bases, with 18 bases between them. The CDR3 is 15 residues long. In germline, CDR1 is SGHTA, CDR2 FQGNSA. Written as DNA, the CDR3 is TGTGCCAGCAGCCCCTCCCCTGCAGGGCAGACTGAAGCTTTCTTT. Encoded protein: CASSPSPAGQTEAFF.

As for this clonotype: A much bigger clone sits one base away, suggesting this may be a read error. Since no conserved phenylalanine or tryptophan closes the CDR3, a read error is the likely cause. V is TRBV20-1 and J is TRBJ2-5, with 8 bases that match TRBD1. The length of the CDR3 is 13 residues. Germline-derived CDR1 and CDR2 are DFQATT and SNEGSKA (reference sequence). The V and J ends lost 6 bases and 3 bases, in that order; junction bases with no gene match: 6. CDR3: CSAGRGREETQYV. The CDR3 bases are TGCAGTGCGGGCAGGGGGCGGGAAGAGACCCAGTACGTC.